This T cell receptor beta chain was recorded in a study of blood T cells in healthy people across ages. Study outcomes and limitations: Long-lived and aged donors differed, with more naive CD4+ cells and higher diversity in the long-lived.

Every sample gave at least 5.5 micrograms of total RNA when it was extracted. Combining a sample-barcoded 5' primer with a J-beta primer mix, a second PCR ran for about 6 to 12 cycles. TCRdb recomputed calls from the 5' RACE reads with MiXCR, one row per CDR3 protein. This table holds 650,000 to 1,000,000 distinct CDR3 sequences, about half found once. This clonotype was recorded a few times. Antigen specificity is unknown. V lost 1 base and J lost 7, with 2 bases in between. Germline V gene sequence: CDR1 ENHRY, CDR2 SYGVKD. CDR3 size: 11 residues. This clonotype was obtained from a man aged 80 or over in good health. V and J are TRBV10-3 and TRBJ2-1; no definite D call. Specimen: blood. The CDR3 sequence: CAISEFNEQFF. In DNA form, the CDR3 reads TGTGCCATCAGTGAGTTTAATGAGCAGTTCTTC.